This TCR beta chain was sequenced during a study of CD8+CD57+ T cells in acquired aplastic anemia. Both TCR beta VDJ combination and CDR3 sequence profiling were carried out. Genomic DNA was the template for this profiling. MiXCR, run by TCRdb on the reads, gives a single entry per CDR3 protein. The sample carries about 270,000 distinct CDR3 sequences, roughly three fifths recorded once. The length of the CDR3 is 12 residues. V was pared by 2 bases and J by 5 bases, with 0 bases of the junction left unmatched. Germline V gene sequence: CDR1 SGDLS, CDR2 YYNGEE. Sequences were obtained from sorted CD4+, CD8+, or CD8+CD57+ T cells (not recorded which) from PBMCs. The source of this sequence is a human donor with severe aplastic anemia or a healthy control (not recorded which). The J gene is TRBJ1-1, the V gene TRBV9, with 7 bases matching TRBD1. CDR3 DNA sequence: TGTGCCAGCAGCGTGGGACAGACTGAAGCTTTCTTT. It codes for CASSVGQTEAFF.